Each of the 17 T cell receptor beta chains below was sequenced from the same sample in a study of control samples from healthy donors and cancer patients. Sequenced by immunoSEQ multiplex PCR; TCRdb stores in-frame clones only, minus some. This table holds almost 90,000 clones, 70% to 90% found once. The sample was blood. Receptor source: a woman between 40 and 55 years old in good health.

The chain links TRBV3-1 (or the pseudogene TRBV3-2) to TRBJ1-1; TRBD1 might be the D (5 bases). The DNA end is a closer match to TRBJ1-6, so the J assignment may be wrong. The CDR3 is 13 residues long. The V gene's germline CDR1 is LGHDT and CDR2 YNNKEL (reference sequence). CDR3 region: CASSPTMGTSLHF. In DNA form, the CDR3 reads TGTGCCAGCAGCCCAACCATGGGGACTTCCCTCCACTTT.

The chain couples TRBV9 to TRBJ1-6; D is unresolved. V lost 0 bases to trimming and J lost 10 bases, with 14 bases between them. Per the germline V gene, CDR1 is SGDLS and CDR2 is YYNGEE. This CDR3 region has 15 residues. CDR3 protein: CASSVEDTVYSPLHF. CDR3 DNA: TGTGCCAGCAGCGTAGAAGACACGGTGTACTCACCCCTCCACTTT.

The chain combines TRBV19 with TRBJ1-1; possibly TRBD1 for D (5 bases). The CDR3 extends over 14 amino acids. V lost 3 bases and J 4 bases, leaving 12 bases between the germline ends. The germline gives CDR1 LNHDA, CDR2 SQIVND (reference sequence). CDR3 loop: CASSIEGRATEAFF. The CDR3 DNA sequence: TGTGCCAGTAGTATCGAGGGGCGGGCCACTGAAGCTTTCTTT.

This chain joins TRBV7-9 and TRBJ2-7; TRBD2 matches at 8 bases. Per germline, CDR1 SEHNR and CDR2 FQNEAQ (reference sequence). V was pared by 3 bases and J by 1 base, with 5 bases of the junction left unmatched. The CDR3 has 15 residues. CDR3 DNA: TGTGCCAGCAGCTTTGGCGCGGGGGGTTCCTACGAGCAGTACTTC. Translated, it gives CASSFGAGGSYEQYF.

The CDR3 DNA reads as TGTGCCAGCAGCGATCGACAGTACTATGGCTACACCTTC. Its protein is CASSDRQYYGYTF. The V gene is TRBV6-2 or TRBV6-3, the J gene TRBJ1-2; a possible D gene is TRBD1 (5 bases). Germline CDR1 reads MNHEY; CDR2 reads SVGEGT. Trimming left V 6 bases short and J 3 bases short, with 11 bases between. CDR3 length equals 13 residues.

The J gene is TRBJ2-2, the V gene TRBV7-8, with 8 bases aligning to TRBD2. After removal of 7 bases from V and 1 base from J, the junction contained 17 bases not matched to a gene. This CDR3 region has 19 residues. The germline V gene has CDR1 SGHVS and CDR2 FQNEAQ. Written as DNA, the CDR3 is TGTGCCAGCAACCAGGCGCTTCGTGCGGGGGGCGAGAACACCGGGGAGCTGTTTTTT. This encodes CASNQALRAGGENTGELFF.

This chain links TRBV20-1 with TRBJ1-6; 10 bases are a match to TRBD1. Germline V CDR1 and CDR2: DFQATT, SNEGSKA (reference sequence). CDR3 length equals 14 residues. Trimming at V came to 3 bases and at J to 10 bases, leaving 6 bases not matched to a gene. The CDR3 loop is CSASMTGGGSPLHF. The DNA of the CDR3 is TGCAGTGCTAGTATGACAGGGGGCGGGTCACCCCTCCACTTT.

The chain joins TRBV5-1 to TRBJ2-2, with D possibly TRBD1 on 6 matching bases. V shed 3 bases and J shed 5 bases, with 17 bases lying between them. The germline V gene encodes CDR1 SGHRS and CDR2 YFSETQ. The CDR3 runs to 16 residues. The chain's CDR3 is CASSWTAGTSTGELFF. The CDR3, as DNA: TGCGCCAGCAGCTGGACAGCAGGTACCTCGACCGGGGAGCTGTTTTTT.

The V call is TRBV19, the J call TRBJ2-1; D might be TRBD2 (5 bases). V gave up 3 bases and J gave up 7 bases, with 10 bases separating them. The CDR3 totals 13 residues. Germline-derived CDR1 and CDR2 are LNHDA and SQIVND (reference sequence). CDR3 bases: TGTGCCAGTAGTATGAGGGAAGTGAATGAGCAGTTCTTC. Protein sequence: CASSMREVNEQFF.

V usage is TRBV4-3 and J usage is TRBJ2-3, with 7 bases fitting TRBD2. Trimming removed 4 bases from V and 0 bases from J; junction bases left unmatched: 4. CDR3 size: 15 residues. Germline values: CDR1 LGHNA, CDR2 YSLEER. CDR3 sequence reads: CASSPRDYSTDTQYF. The CDR3 DNA reads TGCGCCAGCAGCCCCCGGGACTATAGCACAGATACGCAGTATTTT.

Here the CDR3 reads CASSWTSGGTRSTDTQYF. The CDR3 nucleotides are TGTGCCAGCAGCTGGACTAGCGGGGGGACCCGTTCCACAGATACGCAGTATTTT. The chain combines TRBV11-3 with TRBJ2-3, with 14 positions matching TRBD2. CDR1 is SGHNT, CDR2 YENEEA, per germline. V gave up 4 bases and J gave up 2 bases; unmatched junction bases: 8. This CDR3 has 18 residues. The full variable domain, rest sourced from reference TRBV11-3 and TRBJ2-3, is EAGVVQSPRYKIIEKKQPVAFWCNPISGHNTLYWYLQNLGQGPELLIRYENEEAVDDSQLPKDRFSAERLKGVDSTLKIQPAELGDSAVYLCASSWTSGGTRSTDTQYFGPGTRLTVL.

V and J are TRBV7-2 and TRBJ1-2; TRBD1 matches 9 bases. V was pared by 5 bases and J by 8 bases, with 12 bases of the junction left unmatched. Germline V gene data show CDR1 as SGHTA and CDR2 as FQGNSA. The CDR3 runs 15 residues. The CDR3 DNA reads as TGTGCCAGCAGCCCAGGGAACAGGGGGCTGGAAGGCTACACCTTC. This translates into CASSPGNRGLEGYTF.

CDR3 sequence reads: CASSVTPGTGVTEAFF. The CDR3 region has the DNA TGTGCCAGCAGCGTTACACCCGGGACAGGGGTCACTGAAGCTTTCTTT. The chain uses TRBV9 and TRBJ1-1, with 10 bases lining up with TRBD1. The CDR3 is made up of 16 amino acids. The V gene end was trimmed by 2 bases and the J gene end by 4 bases; junction bases not matched to a gene: 8. Germline V CDR1 and CDR2: SGDLS, YYNGEE. Using reference TRBV9 and TRBJ1-1 for the parts outside the CDR3, the full variable domain is DSGVTQTPKHLITATGQRVTLRCSPRSGDLSVYWYQQSLDQGLQFLIQYYNGEERAKGNILERFSAQQFPDLHSELNLSSLELGDSALYFCASSVTPGTGVTEAFFGQGTRLTVV.

This clone was recorded once. The rearrangement links TRBV2 to TRBJ2-2; 7 bases fit TRBD1. The V gene's germline CDR1 is SNHLY and CDR2 FYNNEI. Trimming removed 5 bases from V and 13 bases from J; junction bases left unmatched: 10. The CDR3 totals 13 residues. Written as DNA, the CDR3 is TGTGCCAGCAGTACCGGGACAGTAGGAGTGCTGTTTTTT. Amino acid sequence: CASSTGTVGVLFF. The variable domain in full, completed from reference TRBV2 and TRBJ2-2, reads EPEVTQTPSHQVTQMGQEVILRCVPISNHLYFYWYRQILGQKVEFLVSFYNNEISEKSEIFDDQFSVERPDGSNFTLKIRSTKLEDSAMYFCASSTGTVGVLFFGEGSRLTVL.

This chain joins TRBV7-9 and TRBJ1-2; D is unresolved. CDR1 SEHNR and CDR2 FQNEAQ come from the germline V gene (reference sequence). V was clipped by 5 bases and J by 7 bases, with 11 bases between them. The CDR3 totals 12 residues. The CDR3 DNA reads as TGTGCCAGCAGCGCCATCGAGGGTGGCTACACCTTC. Amino acids: CASSAIEGGYTF.

The chain joins TRBV5-1 to TRBJ1-2; 8 bases agree with TRBD1. Germline CDR1 and CDR2: SGHRS and YFSETQ. The V gene end was trimmed by 5 bases and the J gene end by 3 bases; junction bases not matched to a gene: 3. This CDR3 region has 13 residues. CDR3 amino acids: CASREQGDYGYTF. The CDR3 DNA follows: TGCGCCAGCAGGGAACAGGGGGACTATGGCTACACCTTC.

The CDR3, as DNA: TGTGCCAGCAGCCCAGGACTAGTTTCCTACAATGAGCAGTTCTTC. This translates into CASSPGLVSYNEQFF. This chain uses TRBV9 with TRBJ2-1, with TRBD2 identical over 7 bases. CDR1 SGDLS and CDR2 YYNGEE come from the germline V gene. The CDR3 extends over 15 amino acids. Trimming cost V 4 bases and J 1 base; bases outside gene matches: 5.